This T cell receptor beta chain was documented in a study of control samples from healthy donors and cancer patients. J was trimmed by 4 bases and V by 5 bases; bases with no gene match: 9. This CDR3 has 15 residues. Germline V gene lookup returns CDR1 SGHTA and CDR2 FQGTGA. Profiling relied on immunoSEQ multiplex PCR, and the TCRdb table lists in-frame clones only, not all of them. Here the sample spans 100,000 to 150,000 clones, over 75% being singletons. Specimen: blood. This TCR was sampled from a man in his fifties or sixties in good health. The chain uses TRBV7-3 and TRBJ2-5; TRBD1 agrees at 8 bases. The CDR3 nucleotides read TGTGCCAGCAGCCGAGGACAGGGACTCGGAGAGACCCAGTACTTC. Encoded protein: CASSRGQGLGETQYF.